This T cell receptor beta chain was sequenced for a study of a mutant IDH1 vaccine in newly diagnosed glioma. Across the study: Eight vaccinations reached patients in weeks 1, 3, 5, 7, 11, 15, 19 and 23. Treated patients had a mean age of roughly 39 years and an approximately 60% male, roughly 40% female split. Earlier care involved radiotherapy, temozolomide, or both, and the majority received both. Patients began vaccination 4-6 weeks after radiotherapy alone, or with temozolomide cycles.

This CDR3 spans 16 amino acids. Trimming removed 3 bases from V and 0 bases from J; junction bases left unmatched: 3. CDR1 and CDR2 from the germline V gene are SGDLS and YYNGEE. Time point specified: week 23, last vaccination. Every single dose of the vaccine, 300 ug of mutant IDH1 20-mer peptide, came with topical imiquimod. Libraries were prepared by immunoSEQ multiplex PCR; TCRdb keeps only in-frame clonotypes and omits some of them. The sample shows around 30,000 clones, 65% to 85% of them seen only once. Worth noting for this clone: What it recognizes is unknown.

This receptor was obtained from a woman in her late teens or twenties with glioma. The rearrangement uses TRBV9 and TRBJ2-6, with 7 bases aligning to TRBD2. Material: PBMCs, obtained from a glioma patient whose treatment included an IDH1 peptide vaccine. CDR3 amino acids: CASSGGGFSGANVLTF. The CDR3 bases are TGTGCCAGCAGCGGGGGAGGGTTCTCTGGGGCCAACGTCCTGACTTTC.